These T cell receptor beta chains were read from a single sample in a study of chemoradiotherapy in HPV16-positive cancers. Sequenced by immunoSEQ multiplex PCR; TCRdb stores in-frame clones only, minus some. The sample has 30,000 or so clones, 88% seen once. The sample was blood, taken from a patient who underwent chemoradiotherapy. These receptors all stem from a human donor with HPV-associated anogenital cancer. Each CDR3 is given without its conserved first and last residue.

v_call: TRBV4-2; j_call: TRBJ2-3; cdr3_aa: ASSQAGGGADTQY
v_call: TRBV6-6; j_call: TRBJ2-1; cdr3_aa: ASTRADNEQF
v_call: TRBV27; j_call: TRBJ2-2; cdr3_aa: ASSVTGMNTGELF
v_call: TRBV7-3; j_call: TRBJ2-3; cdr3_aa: ASSLTSGGASHTQY
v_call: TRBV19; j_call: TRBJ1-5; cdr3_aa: ASSLGQGADQPQH
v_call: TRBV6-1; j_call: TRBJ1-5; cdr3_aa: AGSTGDSNQPQH
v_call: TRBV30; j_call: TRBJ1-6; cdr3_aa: AWSARGADSPLH
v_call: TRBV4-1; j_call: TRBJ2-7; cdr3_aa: ASSQAGTAAYEQY
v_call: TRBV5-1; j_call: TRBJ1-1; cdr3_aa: ASSLGGRGTEAF
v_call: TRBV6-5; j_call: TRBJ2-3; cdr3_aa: ASSYFRPDTDTQY
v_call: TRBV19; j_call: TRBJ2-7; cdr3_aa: ASSPGTGGYEQY
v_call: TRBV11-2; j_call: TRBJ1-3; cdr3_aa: ASSSRDRAGNTIY
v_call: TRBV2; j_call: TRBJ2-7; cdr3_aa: ASSGVEQY
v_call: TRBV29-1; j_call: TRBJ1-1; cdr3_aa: SVGGTEAF
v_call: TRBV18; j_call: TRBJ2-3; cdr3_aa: ASSPAGLAGLSQTQY
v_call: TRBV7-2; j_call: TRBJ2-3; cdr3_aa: ASSRPSGGPNPTDTQY
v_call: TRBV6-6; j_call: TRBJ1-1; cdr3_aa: ASRGLTNTEAF
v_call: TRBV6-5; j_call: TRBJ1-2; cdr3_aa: ASSDTRTGGYT
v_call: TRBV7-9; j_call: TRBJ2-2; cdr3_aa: ASSLGAAGELF
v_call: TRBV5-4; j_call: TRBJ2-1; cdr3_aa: ASSLNNEQF
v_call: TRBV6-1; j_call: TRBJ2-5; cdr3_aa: ASSDLGGREETQY
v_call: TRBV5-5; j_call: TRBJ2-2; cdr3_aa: ASSLLGSNTGELF
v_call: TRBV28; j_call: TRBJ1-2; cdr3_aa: ASSPPQGSGYT
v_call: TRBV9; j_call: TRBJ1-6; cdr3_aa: ASSPRRYNSPLH
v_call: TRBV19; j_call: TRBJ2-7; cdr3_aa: ATQDRGSYEQY
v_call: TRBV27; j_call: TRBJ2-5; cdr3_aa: ASSSTTSGGETQY
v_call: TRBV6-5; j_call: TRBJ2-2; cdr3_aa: ASSYSPLGTGELF
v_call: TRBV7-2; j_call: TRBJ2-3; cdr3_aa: ASSFRDSTDTQY
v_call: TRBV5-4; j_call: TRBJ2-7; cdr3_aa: ASSSRTSGITYEQY
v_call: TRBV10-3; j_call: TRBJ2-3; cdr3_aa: AIALGGGGTDTQY
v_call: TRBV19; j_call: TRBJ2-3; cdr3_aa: ASSAPRSGGQGSTDTQY
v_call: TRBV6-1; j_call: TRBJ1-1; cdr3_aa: ASSDGAEAF
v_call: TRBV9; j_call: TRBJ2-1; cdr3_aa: ASSVAGSYNEQF
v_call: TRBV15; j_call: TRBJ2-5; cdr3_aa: ATSRVRGTGETQY
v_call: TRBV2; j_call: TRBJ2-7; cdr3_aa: ASRAGTGYFEQY
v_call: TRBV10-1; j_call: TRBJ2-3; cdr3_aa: ASSERRRVWTVSTDTQY
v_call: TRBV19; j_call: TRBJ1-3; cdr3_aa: ASSLSGGRGFSGNTIY
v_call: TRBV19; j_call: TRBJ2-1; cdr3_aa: ASSIGGLLYNEQF
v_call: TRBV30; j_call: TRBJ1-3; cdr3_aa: AWDGGSSGNTIY
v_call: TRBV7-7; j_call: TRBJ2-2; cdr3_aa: ASSLSSNTGELF
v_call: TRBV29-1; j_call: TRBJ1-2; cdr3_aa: SVETGISYGYT
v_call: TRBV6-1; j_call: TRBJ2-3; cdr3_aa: ASSREGNTDTQY
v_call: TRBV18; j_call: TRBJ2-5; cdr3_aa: ASSAQPGTGKIRTQY
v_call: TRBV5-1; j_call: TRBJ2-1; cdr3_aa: ASSLDGDRDEQF
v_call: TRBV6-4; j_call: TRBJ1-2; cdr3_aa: ASSDSMGDLTRSGSYT
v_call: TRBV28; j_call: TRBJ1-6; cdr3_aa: ASSFSGDNSPLH
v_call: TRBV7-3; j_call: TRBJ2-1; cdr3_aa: ASSQVSYNEQF
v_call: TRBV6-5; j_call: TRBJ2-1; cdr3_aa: ASSQGQEQF
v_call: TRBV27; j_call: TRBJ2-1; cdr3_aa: ASRLGTARNNEQF
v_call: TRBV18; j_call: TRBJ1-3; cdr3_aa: ASSPPLQGILSGNTIY
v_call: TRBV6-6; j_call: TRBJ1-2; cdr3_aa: ASSYSVGGFYGYT
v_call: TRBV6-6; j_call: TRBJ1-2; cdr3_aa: ASTSPGQGPGYT
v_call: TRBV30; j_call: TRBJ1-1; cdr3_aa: AWRNTGTEAF
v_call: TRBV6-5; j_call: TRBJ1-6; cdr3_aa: ASSVTHSQGTPLH
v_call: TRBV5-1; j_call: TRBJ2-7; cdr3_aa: ASREDAMTYEQY
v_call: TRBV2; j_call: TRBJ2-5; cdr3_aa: ASSVRNQETQY
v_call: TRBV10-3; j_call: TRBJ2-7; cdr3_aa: AISESSGGPYEQY
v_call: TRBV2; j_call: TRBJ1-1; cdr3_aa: ASPPGLNTEAF
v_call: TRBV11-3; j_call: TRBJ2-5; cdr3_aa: ASSPQAGETQY
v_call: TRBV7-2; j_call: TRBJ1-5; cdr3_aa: ASSLDIQGQPQH